This T cell receptor beta chain was recovered during a study of blood T cell repertoires in COVID-19. Study-wide background: The United States, Italy and Spain provided the acute and convalescent COVID-19 samples. From T cells, B-cell-depleted T cells, or PBMCs came the material, which was cDNA or gDNA.

Details on this clone: An end of the junction does not agree with germline; a read error may underlie this.

The CDR3 sequence is 10 residues long. Per germline, CDR1 MRHNA and CDR2 SNTAGT. Authors' analysis steps: Cell counts per sample came from amplifying reference gene primers. The assay was immunoSEQ multiplex PCR, and TCRdb's table has in-frame clones only and misses some. V and J calls and clone size follow that table, whereas D and trimming were derived from the DNA. This table holds about 200,000 clones, about 88% found once. This sequence joins TRBV6-4 and TRBJ1-2; D is perhaps TRBD1 (5 bases). Sequenced sample: peripheral blood. The sequence derives from a man in his fifties or sixties with acute or convalescent COVID-19. The CDR3 DNA is TGTGCCAGCAGTGACTCGACAAGGGGATTC. Translation: CASSDSTRGF.